The clone carrying this TCR beta chain was counted once. Using immunoSEQ multiplex PCR, the repertoire was profiled, and TCRdb retains in-frame clones only, with some absent. The top ten hold 27% of the sample, which has roughly 85,000 clones, approximately 90% seen once. The sample is drawn from a study of blood T cell repertoires in COVID-19. The length of the CDR3 is 18 residues. Trimming at V came to 4 bases and at J to 7 bases, leaving 16 bases not matched to a gene. Germline values: CDR1 MGHDK, CDR2 SYGVNS. This clonotype was obtained from a man aged 50 or older with active or convalescent COVID-19. The chain carries TRBV25-1 and TRBJ2-3; 11 nucleotides align to TRBD2. The sequenced sample was peripheral blood. The CDR3 nucleotides read TGTGCCAGCAGTGGTATAAGTGATAGCGGGGGGGCGGTATATACGCAGTATTTT. It translates to CASSGISDSGGAVYTQYF.